The 18 T cell receptor beta chains reported below all come from one sample, sequenced in a study of blood T cells in healthy people across ages. Then a second PCR, running roughly 7 to 11 cycles, was carried out with a sample-barcoded 5' primer and a J-beta primer mix. A single record per CDR3 protein comes from TCRdb applying MiXCR to the 5' RACE reads. The sample holds some 1,500,000 distinct CDR3 sequences, approximately 43% seen once. The sequenced material came from blood. The receptor source for this set is a woman aged 18-30 years in good health.

V and J are TRBV7-2 and TRBJ1-6; D remains unclear. Germline V CDR1 and CDR2: SGHTA, FQGNSA. This CDR3 contains 15 residues. V was trimmed by 0 bases and J by 7 bases, leaving 10 bases between them. The CDR3 bases are TGTGCCAGCAGCTTAGCTATACAGAAGAATTCACCCCTCCACTTT. This sequence encodes CASSLAIQKNSPLHF.

This clonotype appeared once. CDR3 in amino acids: CASTIQRAYGYTF. The CDR3 DNA sequence: TGTGCCAGCACCATACAGAGAGCCTATGGCTACACCTTC. The chain combines TRBV6-1 with TRBJ1-2; D is uncertain. CDR1 is MNHNS, CDR2 SASEGT, per germline. V lost 7 bases and J 4 bases, leaving 13 bases between the germline ends. The CDR3 totals 13 residues.

The rearrangement joins TRBV20-1 to TRBJ1-2; no firm D call. V dropped 0 bases and J dropped 8 bases, with 16 bases sitting between them. CDR1 and CDR2 (germline): DFQATT, SNEGSKA (reference sequence). The CDR3 has 14 residues. CDR3 in amino acids: CSARDGRDGRGYTF. CDR3 bases: TGCAGTGCTAGAGATGGTAGAGACGGCCGCGGCTACACCTTC.

This clonotype was observed a few times. The chain carries TRBV7-9 and TRBJ1-2; TRBD1 aligns across 9 bases. Losses at the gene ends were 1 base for V and 6 bases for J; bases not matched to a gene: 3. The CDR3 sequence is 14 residues long. Germline CDR1 is SEHNR and CDR2 is FQNEAQ (reference sequence). The CDR3 reads CASSLVQGAHGYTF. The CDR3 DNA follows: TGTGCCAGCAGCTTAGTACAGGGGGCGCATGGCTACACCTTC.

The chain links TRBV10-3 to TRBJ1-2; 7 bases agree with TRBD1. The germline CDR1 and CDR2 sequences are ENHRY and SYGVKD. The trim removed 4 bases at V and 6 bases at J, leaving 5 bases unmatched. CDR3 length: 13 residues. The CDR3 loop reads CAISGQGEDGYTF. CDR3 DNA sequence: TGTGCCATCAGTGGGCAGGGGGAGGATGGCTACACCTTC.

This chain connects TRBV4-3 to TRBJ2-5; D remains ambiguous. This CDR3 contains 14 residues. Germline V lookup: CDR1 LGHNA, CDR2 YSLEER. Deletions cut 1 base from V and 0 bases from J, with 6 bases between. The CDR3 is CASSQVAYQETQYF. DNA for the CDR3: TGCGCCAGCAGCCAAGTGGCCTACCAAGAGACCCAGTACTTC.

This clonotype was recorded a few times. The chain joins TRBV15 to TRBJ2-3; TRBD2 agrees at 8 bases. J was trimmed by 3 bases and V by 0 bases; bases with no gene match: 2. Germline assignment: CDR1 LNHNV and CDR2 YYDKDF (reference sequence). The CDR3 totals 15 residues. The CDR3 loop is CATSRDPSGTDTQYF. The CDR3 DNA sequence: TGTGCCACCAGCAGAGATCCTAGCGGGACAGATACGCAGTATTTT.

This clonotype turned up a few times. CDR3 DNA: TGTGCCAGCAGTTTATTTGGGGGGGAAGCTTTCTTT. Protein: CASSLFGGEAFF. V is TRBV12-3 or TRBV12-4 and J is TRBJ1-1; D is perhaps TRBD1 (5 bases). This CDR3 is built from 12 residues. V was shortened by 2 bases and J by 8 bases, with 9 bases between the two germline ends.

This clonotype has a handful of counts. The rearrangement links TRBV7-9 to TRBJ2-3; D gene ambiguous. Trimming took off 4 bases at V and 0 bases at J, with 14 bases between the two ends. In germline, CDR1 is SEHNR, CDR2 FQNEAQ (reference sequence). The CDR3 is 16 amino acids. The CDR3 DNA is TGTGCCAGCAGCTACAACCGACTGATTAGCACAGATACGCAGTATTTT. Translated: CASSYNRLISTDTQYF.

Note on this clonotype: At one boundary the junction diverges from the germline segment, which might be a read error. The V and J genes are TRBV7-7 and TRBJ2-5; no reliable D call. The DNA end is more similar to TRBJ2-1, so the J call may be wrong. Germline V gives CDR1 SSHAT, CDR2 FNYEAQ (reference sequence). The CDR3 loop spans 14 amino acids. CDR3 DNA sequence: TGTGCTAGCAGCATTCGTGACTTACAAGAGACCCAGTTCTTC. This encodes CASSIRDLQETQFF.

In this sample, this clonotype turned up many times. The chain carries TRBV6-5 and TRBJ1-2; no firm D call. The germline V gene has CDR1 MNHEY and CDR2 SVGAGI. Trimming pared 0 bases from V and 0 bases from J, leaving 2 bases between. The CDR3 loop spans 13 amino acids. The CDR3 DNA reads TGTGCCAGCAGTTACTCCGCTAACTATGGCTACACCTTC. This gives the protein CASSYSANYGYTF.

As to this clonotype: A read error may be the cause here, since a much bigger clone is one base away. The chain joins TRBV12-5 to TRBJ2-7; 11 bases line up with TRBD2. J gave up 12 bases and V 3 bases, and 10 bases lay outside the gene matches. Germline-derived CDR1 and CDR2 are LGHNT and FRNRAP. The CDR3 is made up of 14 amino acids. The CDR3 region has the DNA TGTGCTAGTGGTTTCCAACTAGCGGGAGAGACCCGGTACTTC. This encodes CASGFQLAGETRYF.

This clonotype was detected only a few times. The chain has TRBV12-3 or TRBV12-4 and TRBJ1-5; 7 bases are shared with TRBD1. CDR3 length equals 15 residues. V trimming: 5 bases; J trimming: 2 bases; junction bases outside the gene matches: 6. CDR3 nucleotides: TGTGCCAGCAGTCTACAGGGGAGAGGCAATCAGCCCCAGCATTTT. This codes for CASSLQGRGNQPQHF.

This clonotype turned up a few times. This chain joins TRBV11-2 and TRBJ1-4; D gene ambiguous. CDR3 size: 12 residues. Germline assignment: CDR1 SGHAT and CDR2 FQNNGV. Trimming pared 1 base from V and 10 bases from J, leaving 7 bases between. CDR3 sequence reads: CASSLVRGKLFF. CDR3 DNA: TGTGCCAGCAGCTTAGTACGCGGAAAACTGTTTTTT.

This clonotype showed up just a few times. The rearrangement uses TRBV7-2 and TRBJ2-7, with D possibly TRBD1 on 6 matching bases. V was clipped by 5 bases and J by 2 bases, with 10 bases between them. Germline V lookup: CDR1 SGHTA, CDR2 FQGNSA. The CDR3 loop spans 13 amino acids. This CDR3 reads CASSTRDTYEQYF. DNA for the CDR3: TGTGCCAGCAGCACTCGGGACACCTACGAGCAGTACTTC.

In this sample, this clonotype turned up a few times. The chain is built from TRBV4-3 and TRBJ1-5; D is uncertain. There are 15 residues in the CDR3. From germline, CDR1 is LGHNA and CDR2 YSLEER. Trimming stripped 0 bases from V and 5 bases from J, with 11 bases between. The CDR3 loop reads CASSQDLGGYQPQHF. The DNA for the CDR3 is TGCGCCAGCAGCCAAGATTTAGGCGGGTATCAGCCCCAGCATTTT.

The V call is TRBV20-1, the J call TRBJ2-5; D remains ambiguous. CDR3 length: 13 residues. Germline CDR1 is DFQATT and CDR2 is SNEGSKA (reference sequence). The V end lost 5 bases, the J end lost 1 base, and 11 bases lay between the germline ends. The CDR3 here is CSALWAVQETQYF. The CDR3 DNA follows: TGCAGTGCTCTATGGGCAGTCCAAGAGACCCAGTACTTC.

The chain uses TRBV7-9 and TRBJ2-3; TRBD2 agrees at 7 bases. Looked up from germline, CDR1 is SEHNR and CDR2 is FQNEAQ (reference sequence). This CDR3 is built from 15 residues. The ends lost 1 base at V and 4 bases at J; junction bases unmatched: 5. CDR3 in DNA: TGTGCCAGCAGCTTAGGCGCGGGACTATCAGATACGCAGTATTTT. Encoded protein: CASSLGAGLSDTQYF.